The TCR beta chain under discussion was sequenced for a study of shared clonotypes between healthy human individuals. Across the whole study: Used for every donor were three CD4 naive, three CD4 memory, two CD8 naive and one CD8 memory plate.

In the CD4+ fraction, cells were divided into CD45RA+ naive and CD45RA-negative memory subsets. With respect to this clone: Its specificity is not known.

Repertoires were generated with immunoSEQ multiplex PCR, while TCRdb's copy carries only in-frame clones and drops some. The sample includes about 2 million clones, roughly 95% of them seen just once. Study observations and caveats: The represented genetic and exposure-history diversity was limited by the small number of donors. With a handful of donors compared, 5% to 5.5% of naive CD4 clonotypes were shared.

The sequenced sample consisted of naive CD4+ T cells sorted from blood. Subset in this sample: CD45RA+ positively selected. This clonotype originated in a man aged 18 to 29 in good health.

CDR3 amino acids: CASSHRYEQYF. The CDR3 coding sequence is TGTGCCAGCAGCCACCGCTACGAGCAGTACTTC. The V call is TRBV28, the J call TRBJ2-7; D is unclear. CDR1 and CDR2 from the germline V gene are MDHEN and SYDVKM. There are 11 residues in the CDR3. Trimming pared 6 bases from V and 3 bases from J, leaving 6 bases between.